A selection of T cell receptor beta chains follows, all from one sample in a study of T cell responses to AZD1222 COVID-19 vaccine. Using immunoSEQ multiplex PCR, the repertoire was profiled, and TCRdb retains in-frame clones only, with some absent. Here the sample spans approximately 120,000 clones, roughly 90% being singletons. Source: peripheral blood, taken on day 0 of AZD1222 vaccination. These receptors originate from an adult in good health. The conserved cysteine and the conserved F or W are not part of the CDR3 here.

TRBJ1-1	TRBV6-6	ASSYSGTENTEAF
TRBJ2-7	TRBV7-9	ASSGRGDYEQY
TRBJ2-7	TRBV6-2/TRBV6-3	ASSYLAGAIYEQY
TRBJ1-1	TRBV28	ASTGQGAGAF
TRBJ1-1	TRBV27	ASSLTGANTEAF
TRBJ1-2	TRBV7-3	ASSLIPPGYT
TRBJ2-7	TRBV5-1	ASSGGDPSLDEQY
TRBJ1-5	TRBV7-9	ASSFNSPNQPQH
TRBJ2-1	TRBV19	ASSLRGGAYSGNEQF
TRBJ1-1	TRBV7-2	ASSLGLLWGTF
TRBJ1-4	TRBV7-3	ASSPGGSGTNEKLF
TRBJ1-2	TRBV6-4	ASRDRGGYT
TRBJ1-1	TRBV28	ASTLEGYTPEAF
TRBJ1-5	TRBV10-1	ASSASVGQPQH
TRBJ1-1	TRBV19	ASSKEGGYWTEAF
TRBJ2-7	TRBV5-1	ASSPDRVGGYEQY
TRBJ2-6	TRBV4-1	ASSQDQSGANVLT
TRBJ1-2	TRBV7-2	ASSPTVYGYT
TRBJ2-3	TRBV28	ASTQDRGNTDTQY
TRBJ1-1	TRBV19	ASSLKGNTEAF
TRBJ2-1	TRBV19	ASSSPRVKGRGEQF
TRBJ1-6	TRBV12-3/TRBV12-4	ASTEIGSPLH
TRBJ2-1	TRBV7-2	ASSFLAGGRDNEQF
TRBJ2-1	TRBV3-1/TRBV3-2	ASSDTVSSYNEQF
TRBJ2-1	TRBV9	ASSLRTSPWNEQF
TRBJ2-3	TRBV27	ASSFLRTGGYTDTQY
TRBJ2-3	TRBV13	ASSLRQGVDTQY
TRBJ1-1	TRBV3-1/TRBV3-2	ASSQDPGQGGLTEAF
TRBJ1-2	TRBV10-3	AIRDQTIGLYGYT